The clone carrying this TCR beta chain has just one count. The source of the sample is a study of blood T cell repertoires in COVID-19. Looking at the study overall: Samples came from the United States, Italy and Spain, spanning acute and convalescent COVID-19.

As processed by the authors: The authors estimated nucleated cell counts from reference gene primer amplification. Some clones are missing from TCRdb's copy, which holds only in-frame ones; the method was immunoSEQ multiplex PCR. That table gives V, J and clone size, and the DNA gave D and trimming. Here the sample spans around 250,000 clones, approximately 84% being singletons. This CDR3 spans 17 amino acids. The V gene's germline CDR1 is LGHDT and CDR2 YNNKEL (reference sequence). The V end lost 0 bases, the J end lost 0 bases, and 12 bases lay between the germline ends. Cohorts were assigned according to the clinical history that participants reported.

The rearrangement links TRBV3-1 (or the pseudogene TRBV3-2) to TRBJ1-3; D is possibly TRBD1 (6 bases). This TCR came from a woman in her fifties or sixties who had been exposed to COVID-19. Input material: PBMCs or T cells enriched from blood (not recorded which). In DNA form, the CDR3 reads TGTGCCAGCAGCCAAGAGGGGGCCTTGTTCTCTGGAAACACCATATATTTT. It encodes CASSQEGALFSGNTIYF.